This T cell receptor beta chain was identified during a study of cytomegalovirus exposure and HLA in healthy donors. The study's findings and limits: Most likely, a cluster of highly shared sequence variants arose as a sequencing artifact.

A note on this clone: Antigen unknown.

The PCR had 60 Vbeta and 13 Jbeta primers. Profiled with immunoSEQ multiplex PCR; TCRdb holds only in-frame clones, not every one. This table has under 150,000 clones, around nine tenths appearing once. CDR1 SGHTA and CDR2 FQGNSA come from the germline V gene. V shed 5 bases and J 5 bases; nucleotides not matched to a gene: 6. The CDR3 spans 15 residues. The sample taken for sequencing was PBMCs. V usage is TRBV7-2 and J usage is TRBJ2-1; 10 bases match TRBD1. The sequence was collected from a woman aged 30 to 39 in good health and CMV-seronegative. The CDR3 loop reads CASSPGTGVDNEQFF. The DNA of the CDR3 is TGTGCCAGCAGCCCAGGGACAGGGGTTGACAATGAGCAGTTCTTC. The full variable domain, completed using reference TRBV7-2 and TRBJ2-1, is GAGVSQSPSNKVTEKGKDVELRCDPISGHTALYWYRQSLGQGLEFLIYFQGNSAPDKSGLPSDRFSAERTGGSVSTLTIQRTQQEDSAVYLCASSPGTGVDNEQFFGPGTRLTVL.